These 32 T cell receptor beta chains came from one sample sequenced in a study of Ad26.COV2.S vaccination and SARS-CoV-2 variants. Noted treatment: over 15 received Ad26.COV2.S at low or high dose, single or two shots; 5 received placebo; per-sample allocation not given. Sampling occurred on day 63 after the first vaccine or placebo injection. Measured with immunoSEQ multiplex PCR; TCRdb has only the in-frame clones, and not every one. The sample yields under 600,000 clones, 80% to 90% seen once. The material sequenced was peripheral blood, taken in a trial of Ad26.COV2.S vaccine versus placebo. The receptors stem from a person between 18 and 65 years old who received the Ad26.COV2.S COVID-19 vaccine or a placebo.

J is TRBJ1-1 and V is TRBV3-1 (or the pseudogene TRBV3-2), with TRBD1 matching 8 bases. This CDR3 is built from 17 residues. V lost 0 bases and J lost 0; bases outside the gene matches: 6. In germline, CDR1 is LGHDT, CDR2 YNNKEL (reference sequence). CDR3 nucleotides: TGTGCCAGCAGCCAAGAACGCGGACAGGGATTGAACACTGAAGCTTTCTTT. Its protein is CASSQERGQGLNTEAFF.

The chain couples TRBV30 to TRBJ2-3; no clear D gene. The germline gives CDR1 GTSNPN, CDR2 SVGIG (reference sequence). This CDR3 contains 11 residues. CDR3: CVCSSTDTQYF. CDR3 in DNA: TGTGTCTGTAGTAGCACAGATACGCAGTATTTT.

This chain uses TRBV6-5 with TRBJ1-5, with D unclear. The germline gives CDR1 MNHEY, CDR2 SVGAGI. The CDR3 length is 15 residues. V shed 6 bases and J shed 0 bases, with 12 bases lying between them. CDR3 region: CASRPRTYSNQPQHF. The CDR3 DNA reads as TGTGCCAGCAGGCCACGGACCTATAGCAATCAGCCCCAGCATTTT.

This clone has just a few counts. This sequence joins TRBV29-1 and TRBJ1-1; a possible D gene is TRBD1 (6 bases). Trimming took 3 bases from V and 3 from J, leaving 11 bases between them. The CDR3 consists of 13 residues. Per the germline V gene, CDR1 is SQVTM and CDR2 is ANQGSEA. This CDR3 is CSVDDRLDTEAFF. The CDR3 DNA sequence: TGCAGCGTTGATGACAGGCTTGACACTGAAGCTTTCTTT.

This chain uses TRBV29-1 with TRBJ1-2, with TRBD1 matching over 7 bases. The CDR3 length is 13 residues. The ends lost 7 bases at V and 3 bases at J; junction bases unmatched: 8. Germline V gene lookup returns CDR1 SQVTM and CDR2 ANQGSEA. The CDR3 DNA reads TGCAGCGCCGCCTCGCAGGGGGACTATGGCTACACCTTC. Residues: CSAASQGDYGYTF.

CDR3 sequence (DNA): TGTGCCAGCAGCTTGGAGACAGATCAGCCCCAGCATTTT. Translating gives CASSLETDQPQHF. The genes are TRBV7-2 and TRBJ1-5, with D maybe TRBD1 (5 bases). V lost 3 bases, J lost 5 bases, and 8 bases lay in between. The CDR3 length is 13 residues. Germline loops: CDR1 SGHTA, CDR2 FQGNSA. Drawing the rest from reference TRBV7-2 and TRBJ1-5, the complete variable domain is GAGVSQSPSNKVTEKGKDVELRCDPISGHTALYWYRQSLGQGLEFLIYFQGNSAPDKSGLPSDRFSAERTGGSVSTLTIQRTQQEDSAVYLCASSLETDQPQHFGDGTRLSIL.

The chain employs TRBV7-3 and TRBJ1-3; maybe TRBD1 (6 bases). This CDR3 comprises 13 residues. V was clipped by 5 bases and J by 3 bases, with 8 bases between them. The germline gives CDR1 SGHTA, CDR2 FQGTGA. Here the CDR3 DNA reads TGTGCCAGCAGCATACAGGGTGGAAACACCATATATTTT. Translating it yields CASSIQGGNTIYF.

This clone was observed a single time. The rearrangement joins TRBV6-5 to TRBJ1-2; 8 nucleotides agree with TRBD1. J was trimmed by 5 bases and V by 7 bases; bases with no gene match: 12. The CDR3 runs to 15 residues. Germline V CDR1 and CDR2: MNHEY, SVGAGI. CDR3 protein: CASTMDRAFGYGYTF. As DNA, the CDR3 is TGTGCCAGCACCATGGACAGGGCTTTTGGTTATGGCTACACCTTC.

The V call is TRBV15, the J call TRBJ1-2; 9 nucleotides agree with TRBD1. Germline CDR1 is LNHNV and CDR2 is YYDKDF (reference sequence). The CDR3 loop spans 16 amino acids. Germline trimming cut 3 bases from V and 5 bases from J; bases unmatched to any gene: 10. CDR3 coding DNA: TGTGCCACCAGCAGCGGCCCGGGACAGGGTATTTATGGCTACACCTTC. Protein product: CATSSGPGQGIYGYTF.

The genes are TRBV9 and TRBJ2-1; 11 nucleotides line up with TRBD2. This CDR3 is 18 amino acids long. Per germline, CDR1 SGDLS and CDR2 YYNGEE. V lost 3 bases, J lost 0 bases, and 8 bases stayed unmatched. The CDR3 sequence: CASSASGTSGSSYNEQFF. For the CDR3, the DNA is TGTGCCAGCAGCGCCTCTGGGACTAGCGGAAGCTCCTACAATGAGCAGTTCTTC.

This chain connects TRBV18 to TRBJ1-1; the D is unclear. The length of the CDR3 is 11 residues. Germline-derived CDR1 and CDR2 are KGHSH and LQKENI. Trimming removed 5 bases from V and 5 bases from J, with 6 bases in between. DNA of the CDR3: TGTGCCAGCTCATCCCCGACTGAAGCTTTCTTT. Translated, it gives CASSSPTEAFF.

Remarks on this clone: At the DNA level, this CDR3 is encoded by other sequences in the same sample as well. The rearrangement links TRBV27 to TRBJ2-7; D is ambiguous. This CDR3 comprises 11 residues. The V gene's germline CDR1 is MNHEY and CDR2 SMNVEV (reference sequence). V lost 5 bases to trimming and J lost 2 bases, with 4 bases between them. The CDR3 region has the DNA TGTGCCAGCAGTACTCCCTACGAGCAGTACTTC. This translates into CASSTPYEQYF.

The chain combines TRBV4-3 with TRBJ1-5; D gene ambiguous. This CDR3 contains 13 residues. Germline V gene data show CDR1 as LGHNA and CDR2 as YSLEER. V was shortened by 0 bases and J by 6 bases, with 6 bases between the two germline ends. CDR3 amino acids: CASSQDLSQPQHF. CDR3 DNA sequence: TGCGCCAGCAGCCAAGATCTGAGTCAGCCCCAGCATTTT.

The genes are TRBV6-5 and TRBJ2-5; 15 bases are a match to TRBD2. The CDR3 covers 16 residues. The trim removed 2 bases at V and 5 bases at J, leaving 3 bases unmatched. Germline CDR1 reads MNHEY; CDR2 reads SVGAGI. The CDR3 nucleotides are TGTGCCAGCAGTTACCGCGGGACTAGCGGGAGGGAGACCCAGTACTTC. Translation gives CASSYRGTSGRETQYF.

This clone was counted once. This chain joins TRBV5-1 and TRBJ1-1, with no clear D. This CDR3 region has 13 residues. Germline V lookup: CDR1 SGHRS, CDR2 YFSETQ. V shed 2 bases and J shed 4 bases, with 9 bases lying between them. The CDR3 here is CASSFRLGTEAFF. The CDR3 nucleotides read TGCGCCAGCAGCTTCCGACTTGGCACTGAAGCTTTCTTT.

J is TRBJ2-5 and V is TRBV28; D is tentatively TRBD1 or TRBD2 (5 bases each). V lost 11 bases, J lost 5 bases, and 15 bases lay in between. The CDR3 spans 12 residues. The germline V gene encodes CDR1 MDHEN and CDR2 SYDVKM. The CDR3 sequence is CALSGPGETQYF. The CDR3 bases are TGTGCCCTATCGGGGCCGGGGGAGACCCAGTACTTC.

The chain uses TRBV5-1 and TRBJ2-7; 9 bases match TRBD1. V lost 4 bases and J lost 5; bases outside the gene matches: 10. This CDR3 has 15 amino acids. Germline V gene sequence: CDR1 SGHRS, CDR2 YFSETQ. Written as DNA, the CDR3 is TGCGCCAGCAGCAGTACCGGGACAGGGCTCAACGAGCAGTACTTC. This translates into CASSSTGTGLNEQYF.

This clone was counted once. This chain joins TRBV6-1 and TRBJ2-6, with 10 nucleotides matching TRBD1. CDR3 length: 18 residues. V dropped 4 bases and J dropped 2; count of bases not matched to a gene: 8. Germline CDR1 and CDR2: MNHNS and SASEGT. As DNA, the CDR3 is TGTGCCAGCAGTGTTGACAGGGGGCGCAAGCCTGGGGCCAACGTCCTGACTTTC. This gives the protein CASSVDRGRKPGANVLTF.

About this clone: A read error may account for a junction end that differs from germline. The chain couples TRBV20-1 to TRBJ2-1; possible D gene TRBD1, 6 bases. CDR1 and CDR2 (germline): DFQATT, SNEGSKA (reference sequence). The CDR3 contains 10 residues. The DNA for the CDR3 is TGCAGGGCTAGGGGGAATGAGCAGTTCTTC. It is translated as CRARGNEQFF.

The chain employs TRBV5-6 and TRBJ2-3; 11 nucleotides align to TRBD1. The CDR3 has 16 amino acids. The J segment lost 1 base and the V segment lost 3 bases, leaving 4 bases of the junction unmatched. Germline V lookup: CDR1 SGHDT, CDR2 YYEEEE. This CDR3 reads CASSSDRGQRTDTQYF. CDR3 bases: TGTGCCAGCAGCTCGGACAGGGGGCAGCGCACAGATACGCAGTATTTT.

The CDR3 spells CASSLGGSYGYTF. For the CDR3, the DNA is TGTGCCAGCAGCTTAGGGGGGAGCTATGGCTACACCTTC. This chain joins TRBV7-8 and TRBJ1-2; D might be TRBD1 (5 bases). CDR1 and CDR2 from the germline V gene are SGHVS and FQNEAQ. The ends were cut back, 1 base at V and 4 bases at J, with 7 bases in the middle. This CDR3 contains 13 residues.

The chain is built from TRBV9 and TRBJ2-2, with a tentative D call TRBD2 (6 bases). Trimming cost V 0 bases and J 6 bases, with 9 bases left between them. CDR1 and CDR2 from the germline V gene are SGDLS and YYNGEE. This CDR3 spans 14 amino acids. The CDR3 protein is CASSVAGGPGELFF. Written as DNA, the CDR3 is TGTGCCAGCAGCGTAGCCGGGGGTCCCGGGGAGCTGTTTTTT.

The chain uses TRBV4-1 and TRBJ1-6; no firm D call. The CDR3 is 13 residues long. V lost 0 bases, J lost 10 bases, and 7 bases lay in between. The germline gives CDR1 MGHRA, CDR2 YSYEKL. The CDR3 coding sequence is TGCGCCAGCAGCCAAGATCCAGGCTCACCCCTCCACTTT. Its protein product is CASSQDPGSPLHF.

V and J are TRBV7-2 and TRBJ2-7; perhaps TRBD2 as D (6 bases). V lost 3 bases and J lost 2, with 14 bases in between. CDR1 is SGHTA and CDR2 is FQGNSA in the germline V gene. The CDR3 sequence is 15 residues long. The chain's CDR3 is CASSLGAGQAYEQYF. The CDR3 region has the DNA TGTGCCAGCAGCTTGGGTGCGGGGCAAGCCTACGAGCAGTACTTC. Full variable domain (outside the CDR3, taken from reference TRBV7-2 and TRBJ2-7): GAGVSQSPSNKVTEKGKDVELRCDPISGHTALYWYRQSLGQGLEFLIYFQGNSAPDKSGLPSDRFSAERTGGSVSTLTIQRTQQEDSAVYLCASSLGAGQAYEQYFGPGTRLTVT.

This chain joins TRBV18 and TRBJ1-6; D gene ambiguous. V lost 1 base and J 6 bases, leaving 7 bases between the germline ends. The CDR3 contains 14 residues. Germline values: CDR1 KGHSH, CDR2 LQKENI. CDR3 loop: CASSPQGSNSPLHF. The CDR3 nucleotides read TGTGCCAGCTCACCACAGGGTTCTAATTCACCCCTCCACTTT. The full variable domain, in which reference TRBV18 and TRBJ1-6 provide the parts outside the CDR3, is NAGVMQNPRHLVRRRGQEARLRCSPMKGHSHVYWYRQLPEEGLKFMVYLQKENIIDESGMPKERFSAEFPKEGPSILRIQQVVRGDSAAYFCASSPQGSNSPLHFGNGTRLTVT.

The chain employs TRBV6-1 and TRBJ2-1; no clear D gene. The CDR3 sequence is 13 residues long. Germline CDR1 is MNHNS and CDR2 is SASEGT. V lost 2 bases, J lost 15 bases, and 17 bases lay in between. CDR3 sequence (DNA): TGTGCCAGCAGTGAATCGGAGCTAGACAATGGGTTCTTC. Encoded protein: CASSESELDNGFF.

V gene TRBV6-2 or TRBV6-3 combines with J gene TRBJ2-2; D call uncertain. Trimming took 0 bases from V and 0 from J, leaving 17 bases between them. The CDR3 has 19 amino acids. The V gene's germline CDR1 is MNHEY and CDR2 SVGEGT. The CDR3 DNA reads as TGTGCCAGCAGTTACTCGAGGCTCCGGGTCAGTCCGAACACCGGGGAGCTGTTTTTT. It codes for CASSYSRLRVSPNTGELFF.

In this sample, this clone turned up once. The chain couples TRBV25-1 to TRBJ1-2; 12 bases fit TRBD1. Germline V lookup: CDR1 MGHDK, CDR2 SYGVNS. Germline trimming cut 3 bases from V and 4 bases from J; bases unmatched to any gene: 9. The CDR3 has 17 amino acids. The CDR3 DNA is TGTGCCAGCAGTGACCTGGGACAGGGGGCCCGGGGCTATGGCTACACCTTC. Translating gives CASSDLGQGARGYGYTF.

The chain joins TRBV30 to TRBJ2-1; 8 bases fit TRBD1. The CDR3 totals 19 residues. Trimming cost V 0 bases and J 5 bases; bases outside gene matches: 18. Per the germline V gene, CDR1 is GTSNPN and CDR2 is SVGIG (reference sequence). The CDR3 here is CAWSVHRDRSLLLDNEQFF. CDR3 in DNA: TGTGCCTGGAGTGTACACCGGGACAGGTCTCTCCTTCTGGACAATGAGCAGTTCTTC.

The chain links TRBV18 to TRBJ2-3; D possibly uses TRBD1 or TRBD2 (5 bases each). V dropped 2 bases and J dropped 1 base, with 16 bases sitting between them. In germline, CDR1 is KGHSH, CDR2 LQKENI. The CDR3 loop spans 17 amino acids. The CDR3 is CASSPFSQGRGTDTQYF. The CDR3 region has the DNA TGTGCCAGCTCACCATTCTCGCAGGGACGAGGCACAGATACGCAGTATTTT.

This chain uses TRBV27 with TRBJ1-6; D is uncertain. V dropped 3 bases and J dropped 6 bases, with 12 bases sitting between them. The CDR3 contains 15 residues. Germline V lookup: CDR1 MNHEY, CDR2 SMNVEV (reference sequence). The CDR3: CASSFGRTANSPLHF. DNA of the CDR3: TGTGCCAGCAGTTTTGGCAGGACGGCTAATTCACCCCTCCACTTT.

The J gene is TRBJ2-7, the V gene TRBV28; TRBD1 matches 8 bases. The CDR3 is 14 amino acids. V lost 2 bases and J lost 6; bases outside the gene matches: 6. In germline, CDR1 is MDHEN, CDR2 SYDVKM. CDR3 region: CASSLQDRVSEQYF. The CDR3 DNA is TGTGCCAGCAGTTTACAGGACAGGGTAAGCGAGCAGTACTTC.